Described below is a single T cell receptor (beta chain) sequence and its context. Its antigen remains unidentified. This CDR3 contains 14 residues. With 4 bases removed from V and 2 bases from J, the gap between germline ends came to 11 bases. From germline, CDR1 is MDHEN and CDR2 SYDVKM. The data derive from a study of vaccination effects on CD4 cells after COVID-19. Study-level results: Few convalescent patients, and no early post-infection timepoints, were available to the study.

In the ViraFEST assay, antigen-specific CD4+ clonotypes were identified by expansion after peptide-pool stimulation. A 10-day culture period preceded the isolation of CD4+ T cells. The vaccine given was either BNT162b2 or mRNA-1273, in two doses. Here immunoSEQ multiplex PCR was the method, and the copy in TCRdb shows in-frame clones only, minus some. The sample carries tens of thousands of clones, around 82% recorded once. The TCR was taken from a human donor who received a COVID-19 vaccine. Some clones in this sample may be carry-over from other donors' samples. Sequencing was performed on CD4+ T cells from PBMCs cultured with HCoV-NL63 spike peptides, taken after COVID-19 vaccination. The J gene is TRBJ1-2, the V gene TRBV28; D is undetermined. CDR3 coding DNA: TGTGCCAGCAGTTACAGCCCCTCGAACTATGGCTACACCTTC. Translating gives CASSYSPSNYGYTF.